The 5 T cell receptor beta chains given below trace back to one sample, sequenced in a study of blood T cells in healthy people across ages. It was with a sample-barcoded 5' primer and a J-beta primer mix that a second PCR of about 7 to 12 cycles was run. TCRdb recomputed calls from the 5' RACE reads with MiXCR, one row per CDR3 protein. The sample includes approximately 810,000 distinct CDR3 sequences, about 30% seen only once; the top ten take 17%. Sequenced input: blood. These receptors originate from an elderly woman in good health.

The genes are TRBV18 and TRBJ2-4; 13 bases map to TRBD2. The J call is uncertain, as TRBJ2-7 better fits the DNA end. The germline CDR1 and CDR2 sequences are KGHSH and LQKENI. The CDR3 is 15 amino acids. The CDR3: CASSYTSGRAYEQYF. CDR3 DNA: TGTGCCAGCTCATACACTAGCGGGAGGGCCTACGAGCAGTACTTC.

The sample holds many counts of this clonotype. The chain couples TRBV20-1 to TRBJ2-1; 9 bases match TRBD1. With V trimmed by 5 bases and J by 5 bases, 10 bases remained unmatched. The germline gives CDR1 DFQATT, CDR2 SNEGSKA (reference sequence). The CDR3 runs 15 residues. Here the CDR3 DNA reads TGCAGTGCTGCTATCGGGACAGGGTTCAACAATGAGCAGTTCTTC. This gives the protein CSAAIGTGFNNEQFF.

Concerning this clonotype itself: Given a much more abundant clone one base away, this may be a read error. This chain joins TRBV5-1 and TRBJ2-3; 10 positions agree with TRBD2. The CDR3 consists of 15 residues. Trimming at V came to 9 bases and at J to 5 bases, leaving 12 bases not matched to a gene. The germline gives CDR1 SGHRS, CDR2 YFSETQ. CDR3 protein: CANSWASGGGDTQYF. The CDR3 nucleotides read TGCGCCAACAGTTGGGCTAGCGGGGGTGGAGATACGCAGTATTTT.

This clonotype was detected ten times or more. The rearrangement uses TRBV29-1 and TRBJ2-5; D perhaps matches TRBD1 (6 bases). Germline assignment: CDR1 SQVTM and CDR2 ANQGSEA. V was trimmed by 5 bases and J by 4 bases, leaving 11 bases between them. The length of the CDR3 is 12 residues. CDR3 protein: CSVSAGVETQYF. CDR3 nucleotides: TGCAGCGTTTCGGCAGGGGTAGAGACCCAGTACTTC.

The gene calls are TRBV3-1 and TRBJ2-5; possibly TRBD1 for D (6 bases). The V and J ends lost 3 bases and 4 bases respectively, with 15 bases between them. The CDR3 runs 15 residues. From germline, CDR1 is LGHDT and CDR2 YNNKEL (reference sequence). DNA for the CDR3: TGTGCCAGCAGCCAGGGGGCCGGTGGTGGAGAGACCCAGTACTTC. Its translation: CASSQGAGGGETQYF.